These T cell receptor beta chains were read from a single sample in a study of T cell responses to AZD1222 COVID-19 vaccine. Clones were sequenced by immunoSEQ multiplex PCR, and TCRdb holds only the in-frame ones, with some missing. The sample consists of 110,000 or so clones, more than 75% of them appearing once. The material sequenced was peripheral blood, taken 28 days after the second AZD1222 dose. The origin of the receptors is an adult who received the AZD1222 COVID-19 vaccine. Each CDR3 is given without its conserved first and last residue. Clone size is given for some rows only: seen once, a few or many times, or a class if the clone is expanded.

ASSQDRVGYSSYEQY | TRBV4-2 | . | TRBJ2-7
ASSPRRDTEAF | TRBV11-2 | . | TRBJ1-1
ASSLLRGLPPYEQY | TRBV7-2 | once | TRBJ2-7
SVVVADYGYT | TRBV29-1 | . | TRBJ1-2
ASSLAQPNSGNTIY | TRBV11-1 | . | TRBJ1-3
ASSLRDSVNQPQH | TRBV27 | . | TRBJ1-5
ASSLVVSQGVGGYT | TRBV7-2 | . | TRBJ1-2
ASSFTGRGRNTIY | TRBV7-3 | . | TRBJ1-3
ASSDEGPYEGY | TRBV10-1 | . | TRBJ2-7
AILDSSHREQY | TRBV21-1 | once | TRBJ2-7
ASSARQGTYGYT | TRBV7-2 | . | TRBJ1-2
SVGSGARAGELF | TRBV29-1 | . | TRBJ2-2
ASYRPGAGANVLT | TRBV6-6 | . | TRBJ2-6
ASSSQTGNTEAF | TRBV7-9 | . | TRBJ1-1
ASSYSGLNTEAF | TRBV6-2/TRBV6-3 | . | TRBJ1-1
ASGLNSNQPQH | TRBV12-5 | . | TRBJ1-5
ASSPGTGTKPTYEQY | TRBV5-1 | once | TRBJ2-7
ASSHSYEQY | TRBV7-9 | . | TRBJ2-7
ASSLRGLETQY | TRBV5-4 | . | TRBJ2-5
ASSEVHRGHEQF | TRBV19 | . | TRBJ2-1
ASSFWASSGDEQF | TRBV5-4 | . | TRBJ2-1
ASSSGLETDTQY | TRBV5-1 | . | TRBJ2-3